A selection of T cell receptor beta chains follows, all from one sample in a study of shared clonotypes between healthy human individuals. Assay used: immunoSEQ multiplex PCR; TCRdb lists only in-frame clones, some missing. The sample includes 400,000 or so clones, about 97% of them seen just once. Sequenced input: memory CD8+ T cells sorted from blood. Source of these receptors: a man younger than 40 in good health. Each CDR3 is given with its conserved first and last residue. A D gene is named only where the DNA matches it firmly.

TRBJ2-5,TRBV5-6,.,CASRGSGSGLQETQYF
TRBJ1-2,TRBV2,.,CASSEGPRDFYGYTF
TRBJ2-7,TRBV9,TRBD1,CASSAGTGVYEQYF
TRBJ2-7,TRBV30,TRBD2,CAWIGTSGIGEQYF
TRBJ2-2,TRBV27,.,CASTSDDGELFF
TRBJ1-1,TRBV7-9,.,CASSGSRLNTEAFF
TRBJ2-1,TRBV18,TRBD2,CASSLAGGVPVNEQFF
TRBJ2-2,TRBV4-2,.,CASSQDGGMTGELFF
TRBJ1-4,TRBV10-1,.,CASSEGTVNEKLFF
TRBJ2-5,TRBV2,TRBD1,CASSEGQGIGAQYF
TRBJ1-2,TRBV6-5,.,CASSYTRAKNYGYTF
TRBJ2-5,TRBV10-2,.,CASRGWDYQETQYF
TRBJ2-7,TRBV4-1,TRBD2,CASSRGLAMNEQYF
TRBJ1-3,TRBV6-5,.,CASGKQGAGNTIYF
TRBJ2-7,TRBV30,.,CAWSGDHPYEQYF
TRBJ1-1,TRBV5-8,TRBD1,CASSSTGDPNTEAFF
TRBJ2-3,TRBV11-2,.,CASVIGGRGADTQYF
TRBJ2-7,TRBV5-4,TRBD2,CASSVTSGRNYEQYF